A single sample is the source of the 28 T cell receptor beta chains below, sequenced in a study of CD8 T cells in Susac syndrome. RNA in amounts of roughly 0.45 to 1 ug was reverse transcribed with random hexamers. From the immunoSEQ multiplex PCR reads, TCRdb called clonotypes with MiXCR, one entry per CDR3 protein. The sample has roughly 28,000 distinct CDR3 sequences, less than 95% seen once. The sequenced material came from CD8+ T cells from PBMCs. The receptors shown here come from a human donor in good health.

The sample holds one count of this clonotype. J is TRBJ2-3 and V is TRBV6-2 or TRBV6-3, with D possibly being TRBD1 or TRBD2 (5 bases each). Trimming took 6 bases from V and 6 from J, leaving 19 bases between them. CDR1 and CDR2 (germline): MNHEY, SVGEGT. The CDR3 is 15 amino acids. CDR3 residues: CASSPPGDRPDTQYF. In DNA form, the CDR3 reads TGTGCCAGCAGCCCGCCCGGGGACCGACCGGATACGCAGTATTTT.

The CDR3 sequence: CASSIDLGTVNYEQYF. The CDR3 DNA is TGTGCCAGTAGTATAGATCTAGGGACAGTTAACTACGAGCAGTACTTC. This sequence joins TRBV19 and TRBJ2-7, with 7 bases fitting TRBD1. The ends lost 0 bases at V and 3 bases at J; junction bases unmatched: 8. The CDR3 runs 16 residues. Germline CDR1 reads LNHDA; CDR2 reads SQIVND (reference sequence).

The chain couples TRBV29-1 to TRBJ2-2; D might be TRBD1 or TRBD2, each matching 7 bases. With 7 bases removed from V and 4 bases from J, the gap between germline ends came to 22 bases. Germline CDR1 and CDR2: SQVTM and ANQGSEA. CDR3 length: 16 residues. CDR3 coding DNA: TGCAGCGCCTTCAGCGGGGACAGTGATCCCACCGGGGAGCTGTTTTTT. Its translation is CSAFSGDSDPTGELFF.

This chain joins TRBV29-1 and TRBJ1-2; D is possibly TRBD1 (6 bases). From germline, CDR1 is SQVTM and CDR2 ANQGSEA. V shed 4 bases and J shed 5 bases, with 14 bases lying between them. The CDR3 runs to 13 residues. CDR3 DNA sequence: TGCAGCGTTGTCAGGGCAGGGGAATATGGCTACACCTTC. Amino acid sequence: CSVVRAGEYGYTF.

The sample holds one count of this clonotype. Here the CDR3 reads CASSQVQGDGELFF. DNA of the CDR3: TGCGCCAGCAGCCAAGTGCAGGGGGACGGGGAGCTGTTTTTT. The rearrangement uses TRBV4-3 and TRBJ2-2; TRBD1 matches 7 bases. CDR3 length: 14 amino acids. Per germline, CDR1 LGHNA and CDR2 YSLEER. The V and J ends lost 1 base and 7 bases, in that order; junction bases with no gene match: 3.

This clonotype was seen only once. V is TRBV20-1 and J is TRBJ2-7; D tentatively reads TRBD1 or TRBD2 (5 bases each). V was cut by 6 bases and J by 5 bases, with 20 bases left in between. The CDR3 loop spans 14 amino acids. Germline V gives CDR1 DFQATT, CDR2 SNEGSKA (reference sequence). The CDR3 nucleotides read TGCAGTGCCCCAAGGGGACGTGGTTTGGACGAGCAGTACTTC. Translated: CSAPRGRGLDEQYF.

The chain couples TRBV5-1 to TRBJ2-7, with 11 bases that match TRBD1. The CDR3 has 16 amino acids. Germline CDR1 SGHRS, CDR2 YFSETQ. Losses at the gene ends were 0 bases for V and 1 base for J; bases not matched to a gene: 3. CDR3: CASSLDGTGGSYEQYF. The CDR3 DNA reads as TGCGCCAGCAGCTTGGATGGGACAGGGGGATCCTACGAGCAGTACTTC. Based on the CDR3 plus reference TRBV5-1 and TRBJ2-7, the full variable domain is KAGVTQTPRYLIKTRGQQVTLSCSPISGHRSVSWYQQTPGQGLQFLFEYFSETQRNKGNFPGRFSGRQFSNSRSEMNVSTLELGDSALYLCASSLDGTGGSYEQYFGPGTRLTVT.

The rearrangement uses TRBV4-3 and TRBJ2-1, with 7 bases that match TRBD1. CDR3 length: 16 residues. Trimming took 6 bases from V and 3 from J; bases not matched to a gene: 11. CDR1 is LGHNA and CDR2 is YSLEER in the germline V gene. As DNA, the CDR3 is TGCGCCAGCAGATACAGTCGGGCAGGGGGCTACAATGAGCAGTTCTTC. Translated: CASRYSRAGGYNEQFF.

The genes are TRBV5-5 and TRBJ1-2; 7 bases line up with TRBD1. The CDR3 consists of 16 residues. The ends lost 0 bases at V and 5 bases at J; junction bases unmatched: 10. Germline V gene lookup returns CDR1 SGHKS and CDR2 YYEKEE (reference sequence). In DNA form, the CDR3 reads TGTGCCAGCAGCTTGGGGGACAGACTCCTTGATTATGGCTACACCTTC. Protein sequence: CASSLGDRLLDYGYTF.

This chain joins TRBV13 and TRBJ2-1; perhaps TRBD2 as D (6 bases). Trimming removed 6 bases at V and 0 bases at J, with 9 bases between. The CDR3 runs to 14 residues. Germline CDR1 and CDR2: PRHDT and FYEKMQ (reference sequence). This CDR3 reads CASRWGGSYNEQFF. The CDR3 DNA reads as TGTGCCAGCAGATGGGGAGGCTCCTACAATGAGCAGTTCTTC.

The chain joins TRBV6-4 to TRBJ2-1; D is perhaps TRBD1 (5 bases). The germline V and J ends were trimmed by 3 bases and 0 bases, with 9 bases remaining between them. The CDR3 consists of 15 residues. Germline CDR1 reads MRHNA; CDR2 reads SNTAGT. CDR3 coding DNA: TGTGCCAGCAGTGAGGACACCAGCTCCTACAATGAGCAGTTCTTC. Amino acids: CASSEDTSSYNEQFF.

This chain connects TRBV2 to TRBJ2-3, with TRBD1 as a possible D gene (6 bases). This CDR3 has 17 amino acids. Germline CDR1 reads SNHLY; CDR2 reads FYNNEI. The V end was cut by 6 bases, the J end by 1 base, with 20 bases between. The DNA of the CDR3 is TGTGCCAGCAGCCCGGGACACCGTACTTCCGGCACAGATACGCAGTATTTT. It codes for CASSPGHRTSGTDTQYF.

This chain joins TRBV20-1 and TRBJ2-7, with 8 bases identical to TRBD1. The CDR3 extends over 13 amino acids. Germline V gives CDR1 DFQATT, CDR2 SNEGSKA (reference sequence). V gave up 5 bases and J gave up 3 bases; unmatched junction bases: 6. CDR3 protein: CSAHDRGGYEQYF. In nucleotides, the CDR3 is TGCAGTGCTCACGACAGGGGTGGCTACGAGCAGTACTTC.

This chain joins TRBV6-2 or TRBV6-3 and TRBJ2-5, with a weak D call TRBD2 (6 bases). CDR1 and CDR2 from the germline V gene are MNHEY and SVGEGT. CDR3 length: 16 residues. Trimming pared 2 bases from V and 1 base from J, leaving 14 bases between. The CDR3 loop is CASSYLRGWGQETQYF. The CDR3, as DNA: TGTGCCAGCAGTTACCTGCGGGGATGGGGCCAAGAGACCCAGTACTTC.

The V call is TRBV6-2 or TRBV6-3, the J call TRBJ2-7, with D perhaps matching TRBD2 (5 bases). CDR1 MNHEY and CDR2 SVGEGT come from the germline V gene. V was clipped by 3 bases and J by 5 bases, with 8 bases between them. CDR3 length: 12 residues. CDR3 nucleotide sequence: TGTGCCAGCAGTTATTGGAGGAACGAGCAGTACTTC. Translating it yields CASSYWRNEQYF.

Only one count was recorded for this clonotype. The V and J genes are TRBV7-9 and TRBJ1-2; TRBD1 might be the D (6 bases). Germline CDR1 is SEHNR and CDR2 is FQNEAQ (reference sequence). CDR3 length equals 12 residues. V lost 10 bases, J lost 8 bases, and 17 bases lay in between. CDR3 region: CATKTGLGGYTF. In DNA, the CDR3 is TGTGCCACGAAGACAGGCCTGGGAGGCTACACCTTC.

The chain joins TRBV7-2 to TRBJ2-7; a weak D match, TRBD1 (5 bases). V lost 1 base and J lost 1, with 14 bases in between. Per germline, CDR1 SGHTA and CDR2 FQGNSA. The CDR3 is 16 amino acids. Here the CDR3 DNA reads TGTGCCAGCAGCTTAGTGCGACAGTCAAGGTCCTACGAGCAGTACTTC. This translates into CASSLVRQSRSYEQYF.

V usage is TRBV5-1 and J usage is TRBJ1-2; possible D gene TRBD1, 5 bases. The ends were cut back, 0 bases at V and 2 bases at J, with 8 bases in the middle. The CDR3 contains 14 residues. CDR1 is SGHRS and CDR2 is YFSETQ in the germline V gene. CDR3 nucleotides: TGCGCCAGCAGCTTGGGACAGTCCAACTATGGCTACACCTTC. Its translation: CASSLGQSNYGYTF.

This clonotype was found a few times. This rearrangement joins TRBV12-3 or TRBV12-4 to TRBJ2-3, with D unresolved. The V gene lost 5 bases and the J gene lost 0 bases, with 12 bases spanning the gap. CDR3 length equals 15 residues. CDR3 residues: CASSRDLPSTDTQYF. The CDR3, as DNA: TGTGCCAGCAGTAGGGATCTACCTAGCACAGATACGCAGTATTTT.

The chain couples TRBV7-2 to TRBJ2-1; 10 bases agree with TRBD2. J gave up 0 bases and V 0 bases, and 2 bases lay outside the gene matches. Per germline, CDR1 SGHTA and CDR2 FQGNSA. The CDR3 covers 17 residues. The CDR3 spells CASSLALAGASYNEQFF. Here the CDR3 DNA reads TGTGCCAGCAGCTTAGCCCTAGCGGGGGCCTCCTACAATGAGCAGTTCTTC. The full variable domain, with the rest looked up from reference TRBV7-2 and TRBJ2-1, is GAGVSQSPSNKVTEKGKDVELRCDPISGHTALYWYRQSLGQGLEFLIYFQGNSAPDKSGLPSDRFSAERTGGSVSTLTIQRTQQEDSAVYLCASSLALAGASYNEQFFGPGTRLTVL.

V is TRBV9 and J is TRBJ1-2, with TRBD1 matching over 11 bases. Per germline, CDR1 SGDLS and CDR2 YYNGEE. The V and J ends lost 0 bases and 7 bases, in that order; junction bases with no gene match: 8. This CDR3 spans 16 amino acids. The CDR3 DNA sequence: TGTGCCAGCAGCGTAGGGACAGGGGGCGCCGTGGGTGGCTACACCTTC. It specifies CASSVGTGGAVGGYTF.

This chain connects TRBV19 to TRBJ1-1; D uncertain. This CDR3 spans 13 amino acids. V lost 5 bases and J lost 4, with 11 bases in between. Germline CDR1 LNHDA, CDR2 SQIVND (reference sequence). CDR3 in DNA: TGTGCCAGTAGTTCCGGGAGGACCACTGAAGCTTTCTTT. This translates into CASSSGRTTEAFF.

V gene TRBV6-1 combines with J gene TRBJ2-1; 9 nucleotides agree with TRBD2. CDR1 MNHNS and CDR2 SASEGT come from the germline V gene. This CDR3 spans 18 amino acids. Trimming took 7 bases from V and 9 from J; bases not matched to a gene: 22. In DNA form, the CDR3 reads TGTGCCAGCAACAAACTTACCCCATTGCGGGGGGGCTACGGTGAGCAGTTCTTC. This sequence encodes CASNKLTPLRGGYGEQFF.

This chain links TRBV7-2 with TRBJ1-1; no definite D call. CDR3 length: 13 amino acids. In germline, CDR1 is SGHTA, CDR2 FQGNSA. Trimming stripped 4 bases from V and 0 bases from J, with 6 bases between. CDR3: CASSSDVNTEAFF. The CDR3, as DNA: TGTGCCAGCAGCTCGGATGTGAACACTGAAGCTTTCTTT.

The chain carries TRBV29-1 and TRBJ2-7, with D possibly matching TRBD2 (5 bases). V gave up 4 bases and J gave up 0 bases, with 13 bases separating them. The CDR3 is 14 residues long. Germline loops: CDR1 SQVTM, CDR2 ANQGSEA. The CDR3 region has the DNA TGCAGCGTTGCAAGGGAGACGAGCTCCTACGAGCAGTACTTC. It translates to CSVARETSSYEQYF.

This chain connects TRBV6-5 to TRBJ2-2; 10 bases line up with TRBD2. Germline CDR1 reads MNHEY; CDR2 reads SVGAGI. This CDR3 has 18 amino acids. The J segment lost 4 bases and the V segment lost 0 bases, leaving 8 bases of the junction unmatched. The CDR3 sequence: CASSYSTGLAGATGELFF. The CDR3 bases are TGTGCCAGCAGTTACTCTACAGGCCTAGCGGGGGCCACCGGGGAGCTGTTTTTT.

The genes are TRBV2 and TRBJ1-1; 7 positions match TRBD1. V was clipped by 4 bases and J by 1 base; unmatched bases: 6. Germline CDR1 is SNHLY and CDR2 is FYNNEI. The CDR3 loop spans 15 amino acids. In DNA, the CDR3 is TGTGCCAGCAGTGCCCGGACAGGCCCGAACACTGAAGCTTTCTTT. Protein: CASSARTGPNTEAFF.

The V and J genes are TRBV7-6 and TRBJ2-1, with 8 bases aligning to TRBD2. J gave up 4 bases and V 4 bases, and 9 bases lay outside the gene matches. The CDR3 covers 16 residues. The germline V gene has CDR1 SGHVS and CDR2 FNYEAQ. CDR3 residues: CASSSTGGVGYNEQFF. The CDR3 region has the DNA TGTGCCAGCAGCTCCACGGGGGGGGTTGGATACAATGAGCAGTTCTTC.